What follows describes a single T cell receptor beta chain. Its antigen is unidentified. These data belong to a study of type 1 regulatory T cells. Whole-study context: T-allo10 is a Tr1-enriched, alloantigen-specific CD4 T cell product made in vitro.

This CDR3 has 16 residues. V was cut by 5 bases and J by 1 base, with 16 bases left in between. CDR1 is SGHTA and CDR2 is FQGNSA in the germline V gene. Graft donor-derived T-allo10 cells were described as host-alloantigen-specific, anergic, and alloantigen-specifically suppressive. TCRdb re-analysed the reads in MiXCR, keeping a single row per CDR3 protein. In the table there are roughly 71,000 distinct CDR3 sequences, roughly 60% of which are singletons. The chain has TRBV7-2 and TRBJ2-3; the D call may be TRBD1 or TRBD2 (5 bases each). This TCR was recovered from a human donor in good health. The sample comprised cultured T cells, either the whole culture or a sorted T cell fraction (not recorded which). Subset in this sample: Tr1-enriched cell product generated in vitro against host alloantigens. CDR3 in amino acids: CASSERTRQRTDTQYF. The CDR3 DNA sequence: TGTGCCAGCAGCGAACGTACTAGACAGCGCACAGATACGCAGTATTTT.